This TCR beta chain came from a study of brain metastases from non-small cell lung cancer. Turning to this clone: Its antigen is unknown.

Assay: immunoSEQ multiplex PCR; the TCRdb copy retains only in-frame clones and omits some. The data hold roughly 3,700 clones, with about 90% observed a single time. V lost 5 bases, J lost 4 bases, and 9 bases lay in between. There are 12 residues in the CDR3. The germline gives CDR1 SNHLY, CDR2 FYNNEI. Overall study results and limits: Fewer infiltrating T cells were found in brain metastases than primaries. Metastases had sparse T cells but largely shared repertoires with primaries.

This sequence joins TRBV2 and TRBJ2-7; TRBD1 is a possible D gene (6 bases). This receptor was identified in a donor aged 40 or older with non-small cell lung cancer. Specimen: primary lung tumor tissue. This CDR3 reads CASSIQGYEQYF. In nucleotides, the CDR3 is TGTGCCAGCAGTATTCAGGGGTACGAGCAGTACTTC. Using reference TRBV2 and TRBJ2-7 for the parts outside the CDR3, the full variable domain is EPEVTQTPSHQVTQMGQEVILRCVPISNHLYFYWYRQILGQKVEFLVSFYNNEISEKSEIFDDQFSVERPDGSNFTLKIRSTKLEDSAMYFCASSIQGYEQYFGPGTRLTVT.